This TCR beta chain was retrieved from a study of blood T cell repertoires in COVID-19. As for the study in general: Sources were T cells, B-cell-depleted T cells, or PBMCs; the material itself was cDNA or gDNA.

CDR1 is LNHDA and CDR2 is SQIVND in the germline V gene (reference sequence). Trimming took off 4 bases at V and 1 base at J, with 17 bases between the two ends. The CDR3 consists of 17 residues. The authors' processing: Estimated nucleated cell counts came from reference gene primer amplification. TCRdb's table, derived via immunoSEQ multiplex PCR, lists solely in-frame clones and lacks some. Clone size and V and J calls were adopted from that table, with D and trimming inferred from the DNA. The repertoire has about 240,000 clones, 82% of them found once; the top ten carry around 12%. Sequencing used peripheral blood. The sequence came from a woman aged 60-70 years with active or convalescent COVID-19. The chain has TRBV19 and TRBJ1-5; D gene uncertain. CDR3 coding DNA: TGTGCCAGTAGTAGAGCGACGGGCGGGGTGAGCAATCAGCCCCAGCATTTT. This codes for CASSRATGGVSNQPQHF.